This T cell receptor beta chain was captured by sequencing in a study of CD8 T cells in Susac syndrome. RNA, at 0.5 to 1 ug, was reverse transcribed with random hexamers. Multiplex PCR with immunoSEQ amplified the TCR beta CDR3 across 54 Vbeta and 13 Jbeta. MiXCR, run by TCRdb on the immunoSEQ multiplex PCR reads, gives a single entry per CDR3 protein. Of some 180,000 distinct CDR3 sequences detected, roughly 94% appear once; the ten largest clones hold 0.099%. Germline assignment: CDR1 MDHEN and CDR2 SYDVKM. This CDR3 has 15 residues. Trimming took 11 bases from V and 7 from J; bases not matched to a gene: 19. Patients with Susac syndrome met diagnostic criteria defined recently for definite or probable disease. Negative isolation yielded CD8+ and CD4+ T cells; FACS enriched TEMRA cells.

Material: CD4+ T cells from PBMCs. The V and J genes are TRBV28 and TRBJ1-2; 7 nucleotides agree with TRBD1. The receptor comes from a human donor with Susac syndrome. The CDR3 DNA follows: TGTGCCTGCCAGACAGGGATGGTTAGATCGGGTGGCTACACCTTC. It translates to CACQTGMVRSGGYTF.